In this sample, the clone carrying this T cell receptor beta chain turned up a few times. The antigen remains undetermined. Sequenced by immunoSEQ multiplex PCR; TCRdb stores in-frame clones only, minus some. The sample lists approximately 99,000 clones; around nine tenths were seen once. This record belongs to a study of T cell responses to AZD1222 COVID-19 vaccine. Study at large: Second doses that came at about 4 or about 12 weeks were put together. The study, taken as a whole, reports: Only six or seven AZD1222 recipients were seropositive at baseline. Spike was spanned by vaccine-associated CD4 TCRs, which were dominant at 160-218 and 743-854. A mostly white British donor set with more females was recruited, and clonal diversity was possibly underestimated.

In germline, CDR1 is SGDLS, CDR2 YYNGEE. V lost 8 bases and J lost 0, with 12 bases in between. The CDR3 totals 14 residues. The chain uses TRBV9 and TRBJ1-3; weak D call: TRBD1 (5 bases). The specimen comprised peripheral blood, sampled on day 0 of AZD1222 vaccination. The receptor was derived from an adult in good health. As DNA, the CDR3 is TGTGCCAGTGGGGGGTTGGGCTCTGGAAACACCATATATTTT. It translates to CASGGLGSGNTIYF.